The 27 T cell receptor beta chains below were found in one sample sequenced in a study of cytomegalovirus exposure and HLA in healthy donors. Both 60 Vbeta primers and 13 Jbeta primers went into the PCR. Sequenced by immunoSEQ multiplex PCR; TCRdb stores in-frame clones only, minus some. Of about 220,000 clones in the sample, 82% are singletons; the top ten hold nearly 6%. Sequenced sample: PBMCs. The source is a middle-aged man in good health and CMV-seropositive.

The chain uses TRBV5-1 and TRBJ1-1, with 7 bases aligning to TRBD1. The length of the CDR3 is 13 residues. Germline V CDR1 and CDR2: SGHRS, YFSETQ. V shed 4 bases, J shed 6 bases, and the junction held 6 bases outside the gene matches. CDR3 in amino acids: CASSTQGEAEAFF. The CDR3 nucleotides read TGCGCCAGCAGCACCCAGGGGGAGGCTGAAGCTTTCTTT.

The gene calls are TRBV6-1 and TRBJ1-1, with D possibly TRBD1 on 6 matching bases. The germline V gene encodes CDR1 MNHNS and CDR2 SASEGT. The V gene lost 4 bases and the J gene lost 4 bases, with 13 bases spanning the gap. This CDR3 region has 14 residues. CDR3 in amino acids: CASSVDRFFTEAFF. CDR3 in DNA: TGTGCCAGCAGTGTTGACAGGTTCTTCACTGAAGCTTTCTTT.

V is TRBV2 and J is TRBJ2-3; TRBD2 agrees at 11 bases. The CDR3 has 15 residues. V lost 6 bases and J lost 0; bases outside the gene matches: 2. Germline loops: CDR1 SNHLY, CDR2 FYNNEI. This CDR3 is CASRRTSGSTDTQYF. The CDR3 DNA reads TGTGCCAGCAGAAGGACTAGCGGGAGCACAGATACGCAGTATTTT.

The gene calls are TRBV30 and TRBJ1-3; 9 nucleotides align to TRBD1. The CDR3 is made up of 14 amino acids. Germline values: CDR1 GTSNPN, CDR2 SVGIG (reference sequence). Unmatched junction bases numbered 9, after V lost 5 bases and J lost 7 bases. The CDR3 is CAWQPGQGRNTIYF. The CDR3 nucleotides read TGTGCCTGGCAACCGGGACAGGGTCGTAACACCATATATTTT.

This clone was seen once. This rearrangement joins TRBV5-4 to TRBJ2-1; 8 nucleotides match TRBD2. This CDR3 is 16 amino acids long. Per germline, CDR1 SGHNT and CDR2 YYREEE (reference sequence). J gave up 8 bases and V 4 bases, and 14 bases lay outside the gene matches. CDR3 nucleotide sequence: TGTGCCAGCAGCGCAGGGACTAGTTTCGAGGGCGATGAGCAGTTCTTC. Residues: CASSAGTSFEGDEQFF.

The genes are TRBV13 and TRBJ2-5; D not certain. The CDR3 contains 13 residues. Germline V gives CDR1 PRHDT, CDR2 FYEKMQ (reference sequence). With 5 bases removed from V and 1 base from J, the gap between germline ends came to 8 bases. The CDR3 DNA follows: TGTGCCAGCAGCGCCCGGGTCCAAGAGACCCAGTACTTC. This codes for CASSARVQETQYF.

The chain combines TRBV18 with TRBJ2-2; D remains ambiguous. Germline values: CDR1 KGHSH, CDR2 LQKENI. V shed 2 bases and J shed 8 bases, with 12 bases lying between them. This CDR3 is 14 amino acids long. The CDR3 DNA follows: TGTGCCAGCTCACCATTGTTCGAGGCGGGGGAGCTGTTTTTT. It yields the protein CASSPLFEAGELFF.

This rearrangement joins TRBV7-9 to TRBJ2-1, with TRBD2 matching 9 bases. Unmatched junction bases numbered 7, after V lost 5 bases and J lost 8 bases. Germline CDR1 SEHNR, CDR2 FQNEAQ (reference sequence). The CDR3 is 14 residues long. CDR3 bases: TGTGCCAGCAGCCCTAGCGGGACCCAGGATGAGCAGTTCTTC. This codes for CASSPSGTQDEQFF.

The chain uses TRBV6-5 and TRBJ2-1, with D perhaps TRBD1 (6 bases). CDR3 length equals 15 residues. Germline V gene sequence: CDR1 MNHEY, CDR2 SVGAGI. V lost 8 bases and J 0 bases, leaving 14 bases between the germline ends. The CDR3 DNA follows: TGTGCCAGCCAGGGGTTCCAGAGCTCCTACAATGAGCAGTTCTTC. Its translation is CASQGFQSSYNEQFF.

The chain employs TRBV7-8 and TRBJ1-5; D is unresolved. Germline assignment: CDR1 SGHVS and CDR2 FQNEAQ. The CDR3 runs 12 residues. Trimming cost V 6 bases and J 2 bases, with 5 bases left between them. CDR3 protein: CASSRGNQPQHF. The CDR3, as DNA: TGTGCCAGCAGTCGGGGCAATCAGCCCCAGCATTTT.

The chain uses TRBV18 and TRBJ2-2; D possibly corresponds to TRBD1 (6 bases). Germline CDR1 and CDR2: KGHSH and LQKENI. Trimming removed 5 bases at V and 4 bases at J, with 11 bases between. The CDR3 loop spans 14 amino acids. CDR3 DNA sequence: TGTGCCAGCTCAAAGGGACACGGCACCGGGGAGCTGTTTTTT. Its protein product is CASSKGHGTGELFF.

The rearrangement joins TRBV29-1 to TRBJ1-2; the match to TRBD1 covers 8 bases. This CDR3 has 12 amino acids. CDR1 and CDR2 from the germline V gene are SQVTM and ANQGSEA. Trimming removed 4 bases from V and 6 bases from J; junction bases left unmatched: 4. The CDR3: CSVGQGANGYTF. DNA for the CDR3: TGCAGCGTTGGGCAGGGGGCGAATGGCTACACCTTC.

The J gene is TRBJ2-6, the V gene TRBV10-3; D call uncertain. V was cut by 4 bases and J by 0 bases, with 7 bases left in between. This CDR3 spans 15 amino acids. Germline assignment: CDR1 ENHRY and CDR2 SYGVKD. The CDR3: CAISGESSGANVLTF. In DNA form, the CDR3 reads TGTGCCATCAGTGGAGAGTCCTCTGGGGCCAACGTCCTGACTTTC.

J is TRBJ2-3 and V is TRBV5-1, with 7 bases that match TRBD2. Germline V gene data show CDR1 as SGHRS and CDR2 as YFSETQ. The V gene end was trimmed by 4 bases and the J gene end by 6 bases; junction bases not matched to a gene: 2. The length of the CDR3 is 12 residues. As DNA, the CDR3 is TGCGCCAGCAGCCCCGGGGGGGATACGCAGTATTTT. Translating gives CASSPGGDTQYF.

The V call is TRBV7-6, the J call TRBJ2-1; 10 nucleotides match TRBD1. V lost 5 bases, J lost 9 bases, and 1 base stayed unmatched. The CDR3 has 12 amino acids. Looked up from germline, CDR1 is SGHVS and CDR2 is FNYEAQ. CDR3 residues: CASSGQGGEQFF. DNA of the CDR3: TGTGCCAGCAGCGGACAGGGGGGTGAGCAGTTCTTC.

This chain connects TRBV5-1 to TRBJ2-5; 10 positions match TRBD1. Trimming at V came to 6 bases and at J to 5 bases, leaving 7 bases not matched to a gene. CDR3 length: 14 amino acids. Germline CDR1 SGHRS, CDR2 YFSETQ. DNA for the CDR3: TGCGCCAGCACCGACAGGGGGCTTGGGGAGACCCAGTACTTC. It codes for CASTDRGLGETQYF.

This chain links TRBV30 with TRBJ2-3; D might be TRBD2 (7 bases). Germline values: CDR1 GTSNPN, CDR2 SVGIG (reference sequence). V gave up 2 bases and J gave up 11 bases, with 17 bases separating them. The CDR3 is 13 residues long. The CDR3 nucleotides are TGTGCCTGGAGTAGCGGGGCCACAGGGAAGCAGTATTTT. This translates into CAWSSGATGKQYF.

The V gene is TRBV27, the J gene TRBJ1-5, with D perhaps matching TRBD1 (5 bases). Germline V gene lookup returns CDR1 MNHEY and CDR2 SMNVEV (reference sequence). CDR3 size: 14 residues. Trimming stripped 3 bases from V and 2 bases from J, with 8 bases between. CDR3 residues: CASSLQGGNQPQHF. CDR3 nucleotides: TGTGCCAGCAGTTTGCAGGGCGGCAATCAGCCCCAGCATTTT.

This rearrangement joins TRBV18 to TRBJ1-1; 7 positions match TRBD1. Looked up from germline, CDR1 is KGHSH and CDR2 is LQKENI. The CDR3 is 16 residues long. V lost 3 bases, J lost 1 base, and 8 bases stayed unmatched. The CDR3 sequence is CASSPPATGQNTEAFF. Here the CDR3 DNA reads TGTGCCAGCTCACCCCCGGCGACAGGGCAGAACACTGAAGCTTTCTTT.

The chain joins TRBV10-2 to TRBJ2-1, with 11 bases that match TRBD2. Trimming took 3 bases from V and 2 from J; bases not matched to a gene: 9. This CDR3 is built from 18 residues. Germline lookup yields CDR1 WSHSY and CDR2 SAAADI. The CDR3 DNA is TGCGCCAGCAGTGAAAAAACGCCGGGACTAGCGGCCTACAATGAGCAGTTCTTC. Amino acid sequence: CASSEKTPGLAAYNEQFF.

The gene calls are TRBV19 and TRBJ1-1; tentatively, D is TRBD1 (6 bases). The length of the CDR3 is 14 residues. In germline, CDR1 is LNHDA, CDR2 SQIVND (reference sequence). Trimming shortened V by 1 base and J by 3 bases, and 9 bases separated the two germline ends. The DNA of the CDR3 is TGTGCCAGTAGTATAGGGGGGCATGACACTGAAGCTTTCTTT. As protein: CASSIGGHDTEAFF.

This chain links TRBV5-6 with TRBJ1-1, with 9 bases lining up with TRBD1. Per germline, CDR1 SGHDT and CDR2 YYEEEE. V gave up 3 bases and J gave up 0 bases; unmatched junction bases: 0. The CDR3 extends over 14 amino acids. CDR3 sequence reads: CASSWTGVNTEAFF. The CDR3 region has the DNA TGTGCCAGCAGCTGGACAGGGGTGAACACTGAAGCTTTCTTT.

The chain links TRBV19 to TRBJ2-3, with TRBD2 matching 10 bases. The length of the CDR3 is 15 residues. CDR1 and CDR2 (germline): LNHDA, SQIVND (reference sequence). After removal of 2 bases from V and 3 bases from J, the junction contained 2 bases not matched to a gene. The DNA of the CDR3 is TGTGCCAGTAGTATACTAGCGGGAGAAACAGATACGCAGTATTTT. It encodes CASSILAGETDTQYF. Together with reference TRBV19 and TRBJ2-3, the CDR3 gives the full variable domain: DGGITQSPKYLFRKEGQNVTLSCEQNLNHDAMYWYRQDPGQGLRLIYYSQIVNDFQKGDIAEGYSVSREKKESFPLTVTSAQKNPTAFYLCASSILAGETDTQYFGPGTRLTVL.

This clone was counted a few times. The chain joins TRBV5-1 to TRBJ1-5; 9 nucleotides line up with TRBD1. Germline values: CDR1 SGHRS, CDR2 YFSETQ. The CDR3 is 15 residues long. The junction had 4 bases not matched to a gene; V was cut back by 0 bases and J by 6 bases. The CDR3 region has the DNA TGCGCCAGCAGCTTGGGGGACAGGGAGGGTCAGCCCCAGCATTTT. Protein: CASSLGDREGQPQHF.

A note on this clone: Different DNA sequences within this sample yield the same CDR3. The CDR3 region has the DNA TGTGCCAGCAGCTTAGGCGCAGGCTACAATGAGCAGTTCTTC. Amino acid sequence: CASSLGAGYNEQFF. The chain links TRBV7-9 to TRBJ2-1; no definite D call. Trimming took 1 base from V and 3 from J, leaving 7 bases between them. Germline values: CDR1 SEHNR, CDR2 FQNEAQ (reference sequence). CDR3 length: 14 residues. Supplemented by reference TRBV7-9 and TRBJ2-1, the full variable domain reads DTGVSQNPRHKITKRGQNVTFRCDPISEHNRLYWYRQTLGQGPEFLTYFQNEAQLEKSRLLSDRFSAERPKGSFSTLEIQRTEQGDSAMYLCASSLGAGYNEQFFGPGTRLTVL.

This clone is a singleton in its sample. The rearrangement links TRBV6-1 to TRBJ1-6; D call uncertain. The V end lost 8 bases, the J end lost 7 bases, and 12 bases lay between the germline ends. Looked up from germline, CDR1 is MNHNS and CDR2 is SASEGT. The CDR3 length is 13 residues. In DNA, the CDR3 is TGTGCCAGCGTAGGAGGGAACAATTCACCCCTCCACTTT. Amino acids: CASVGGNNSPLHF.

This clone was seen a few times. The rearrangement links TRBV6-5 to TRBJ2-5; 8 bases match TRBD2. After removal of 6 bases from V and 5 bases from J, the junction contained 11 bases not matched to a gene. CDR1 and CDR2 from the germline V gene are MNHEY and SVGAGI. The CDR3 is 15 amino acids. The chain's CDR3 is CASSGGGGRWETQYF. In DNA form, the CDR3 reads TGTGCCAGCAGCGGTGGCGGCGGGAGGTGGGAGACCCAGTACTTC.